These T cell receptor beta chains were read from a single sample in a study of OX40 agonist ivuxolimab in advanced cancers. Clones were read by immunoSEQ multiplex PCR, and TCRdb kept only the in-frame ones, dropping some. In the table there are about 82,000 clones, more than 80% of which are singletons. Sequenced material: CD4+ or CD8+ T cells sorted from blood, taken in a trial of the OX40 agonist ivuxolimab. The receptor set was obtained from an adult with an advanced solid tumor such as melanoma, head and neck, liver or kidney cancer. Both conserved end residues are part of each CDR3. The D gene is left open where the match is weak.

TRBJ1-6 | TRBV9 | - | CASSPGGSYNSPLHF | TGTGCCAGCAGCCCTGGGGGCTCCTATAATTCACCCCTCCACTTT
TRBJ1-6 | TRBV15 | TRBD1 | CATSRDYRGDSPLHF | TGTGCCACCAGCAGAGATTACAGGGGGGATTCACCCCTCCACTTT
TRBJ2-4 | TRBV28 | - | CATYTLKNIQYF | TGTGCCACCTACACACTAAAAAACATTCAGTACTTC
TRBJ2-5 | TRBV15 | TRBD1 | CATSKGQGAETQYF | TGTGCCACCAGCAAGGGACAGGGGGCGGAGACCCAGTACTTC
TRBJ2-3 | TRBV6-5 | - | CASSYRQGTDTQYF | TGTGCCAGCAGTTACCGGCAGGGCACAGATACGCAGTATTTT
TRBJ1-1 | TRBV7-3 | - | CASSPRVGTEAFF | TGTGCCAGCAGCCCACGAGTGGGCACTGAAGCTTTCTTT
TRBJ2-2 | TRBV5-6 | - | CASSNPGHGYTGALFF | TGTGCCAGCAGCAACCCGGGACACGGGTACACCGGGGCGCTGTTTTTC
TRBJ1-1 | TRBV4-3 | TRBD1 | CASRLYPGQGNTEAFF | TGCGCCAGCCGACTTTACCCGGGACAGGGAAACACTGAAGCTTTCTTT
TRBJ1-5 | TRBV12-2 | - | CASRLAPKQASSNQPQHF | TGTGCAAGTCGCTTAGCGCCCAAGCAGGCTAGCAGCAATCAGCCCCAGCATTTT
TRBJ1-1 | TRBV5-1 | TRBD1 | CASSSRAAGGTEAFF | TGCGCCAGCAGCTCGCGAGCGGCAGGGGGCACTGAAGCTTTCTTT
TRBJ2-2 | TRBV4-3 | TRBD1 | CASSQVGTGKSGELFF | TGCGCCAGCAGCCAGGTTGGGACAGGGAAGTCCGGGGAGCTGTTTTTT
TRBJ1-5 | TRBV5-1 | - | CASSPGGPNQPQHF | TGCGCCAGCAGCCCTGGGGGTCCCAATCAGCCCCAGCATTTT